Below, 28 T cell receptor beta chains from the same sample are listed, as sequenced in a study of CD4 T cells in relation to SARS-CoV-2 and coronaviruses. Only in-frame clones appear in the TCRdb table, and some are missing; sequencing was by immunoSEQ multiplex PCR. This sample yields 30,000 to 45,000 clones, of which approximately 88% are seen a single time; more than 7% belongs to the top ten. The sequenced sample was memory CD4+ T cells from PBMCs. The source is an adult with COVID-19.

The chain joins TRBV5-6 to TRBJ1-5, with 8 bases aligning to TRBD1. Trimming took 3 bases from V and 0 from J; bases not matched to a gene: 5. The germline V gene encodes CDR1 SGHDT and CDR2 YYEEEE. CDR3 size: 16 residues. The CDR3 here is CASSSLQGGSNQPQHF. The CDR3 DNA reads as TGTGCCAGCAGCTCGTTACAGGGGGGTAGCAATCAGCCCCAGCATTTT.

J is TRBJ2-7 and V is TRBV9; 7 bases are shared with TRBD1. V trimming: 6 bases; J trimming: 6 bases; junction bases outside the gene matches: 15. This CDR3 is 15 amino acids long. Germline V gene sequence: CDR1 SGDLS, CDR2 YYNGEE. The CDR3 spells CASNAQGIPYVEQYF. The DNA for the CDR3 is TGTGCCAGCAACGCACAGGGGATTCCCTACGTCGAGCAGTACTTC.

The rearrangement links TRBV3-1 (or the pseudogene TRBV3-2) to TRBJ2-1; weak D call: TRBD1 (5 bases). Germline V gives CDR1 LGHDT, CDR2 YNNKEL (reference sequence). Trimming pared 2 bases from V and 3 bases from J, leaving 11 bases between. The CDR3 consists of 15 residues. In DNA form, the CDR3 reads TGTGCCAGCAGCCAACCCGGACAATTCTACAATGAGCAGTTCTTC. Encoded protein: CASSQPGQFYNEQFF.

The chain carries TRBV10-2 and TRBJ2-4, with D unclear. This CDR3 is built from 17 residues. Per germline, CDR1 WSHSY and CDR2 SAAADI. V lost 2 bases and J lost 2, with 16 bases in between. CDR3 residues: CASSEDDSSGTKNIQYF. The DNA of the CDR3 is TGCGCCAGCAGTGAGGACGACTCCTCAGGAACCAAAAACATTCAGTACTTC.

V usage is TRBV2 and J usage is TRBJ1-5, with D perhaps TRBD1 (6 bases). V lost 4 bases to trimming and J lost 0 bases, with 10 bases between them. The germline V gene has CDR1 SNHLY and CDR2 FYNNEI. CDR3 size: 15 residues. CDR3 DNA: TGTGCCAGCAGTGGGGACATTTATAGCAATCAGCCCCAGCATTTT. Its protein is CASSGDIYSNQPQHF. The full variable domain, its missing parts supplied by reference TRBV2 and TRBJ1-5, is EPEVTQTPSHQVTQMGQEVILRCVPISNHLYFYWYRQILGQKVEFLVSFYNNEISEKSEIFDDQFSVERPDGSNFTLKIRSTKLEDSAMYFCASSGDIYSNQPQHFGDGTRLSIL.

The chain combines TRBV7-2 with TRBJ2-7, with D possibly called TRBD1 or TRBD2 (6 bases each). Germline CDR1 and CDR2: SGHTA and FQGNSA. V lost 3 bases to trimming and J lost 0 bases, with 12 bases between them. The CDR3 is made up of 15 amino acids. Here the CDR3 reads CASSFMGGPSYEQYF. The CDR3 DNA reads TGTGCCAGCAGCTTCATGGGGGGCCCCTCCTACGAGCAGTACTTC.

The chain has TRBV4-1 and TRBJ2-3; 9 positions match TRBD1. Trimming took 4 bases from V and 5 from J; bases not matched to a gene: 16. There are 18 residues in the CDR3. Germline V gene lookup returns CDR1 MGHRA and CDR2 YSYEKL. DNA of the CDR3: TGCGCCAGCAGCCCGACCCATGGCAGGACAGGGGTCGGAGATACGCAGTATTTT. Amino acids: CASSPTHGRTGVGDTQYF.

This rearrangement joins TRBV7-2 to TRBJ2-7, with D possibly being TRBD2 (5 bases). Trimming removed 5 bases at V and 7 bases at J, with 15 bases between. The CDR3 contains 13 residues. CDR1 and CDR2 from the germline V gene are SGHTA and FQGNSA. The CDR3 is CASSNPGPGEQYF. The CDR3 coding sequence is TGTGCCAGCAGCAACCCGGGCCCGGGGGAGCAGTACTTC.

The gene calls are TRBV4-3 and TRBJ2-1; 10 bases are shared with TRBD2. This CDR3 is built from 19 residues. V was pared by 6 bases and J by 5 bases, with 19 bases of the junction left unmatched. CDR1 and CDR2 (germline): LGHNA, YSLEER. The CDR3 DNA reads TGCGCCAGCAGTCCCAAGATAATTCCCCTTAGCGGGGGGAACAATGAGCAGTTCTTC. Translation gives CASSPKIIPLSGGNNEQFF.

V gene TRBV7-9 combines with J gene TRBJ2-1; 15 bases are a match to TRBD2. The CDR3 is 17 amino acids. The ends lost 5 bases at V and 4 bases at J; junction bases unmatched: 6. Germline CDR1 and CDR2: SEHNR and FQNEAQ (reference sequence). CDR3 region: CASSHPGTSGGYNEQFF. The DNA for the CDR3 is TGTGCCAGCAGCCATCCCGGGACTAGCGGGGGGTACAATGAGCAGTTCTTC.

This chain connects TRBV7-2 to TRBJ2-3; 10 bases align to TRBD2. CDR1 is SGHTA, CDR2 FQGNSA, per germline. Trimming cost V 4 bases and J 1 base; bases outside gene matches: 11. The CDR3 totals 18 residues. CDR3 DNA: TGTGCCAGCAGCTGGGCTAGAGCGGGGGGGCTGGGCACAGATACGCAGTATTTT. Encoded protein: CASSWARAGGLGTDTQYF.

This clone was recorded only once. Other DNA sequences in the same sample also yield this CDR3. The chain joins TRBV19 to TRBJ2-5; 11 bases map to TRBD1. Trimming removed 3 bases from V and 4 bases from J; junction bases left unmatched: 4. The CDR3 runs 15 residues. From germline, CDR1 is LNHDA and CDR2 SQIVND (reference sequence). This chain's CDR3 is CASSIGTGGGETQYF. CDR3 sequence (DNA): TGTGCCAGTAGTATCGGGACAGGGGGTGGAGAGACCCAGTACTTC.

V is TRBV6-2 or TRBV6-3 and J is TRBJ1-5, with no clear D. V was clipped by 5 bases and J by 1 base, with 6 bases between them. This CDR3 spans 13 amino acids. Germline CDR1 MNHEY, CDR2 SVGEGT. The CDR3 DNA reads TGTGCCAGCAGTATCGACAGCAATCAGCCCCAGCATTTT. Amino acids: CASSIDSNQPQHF.

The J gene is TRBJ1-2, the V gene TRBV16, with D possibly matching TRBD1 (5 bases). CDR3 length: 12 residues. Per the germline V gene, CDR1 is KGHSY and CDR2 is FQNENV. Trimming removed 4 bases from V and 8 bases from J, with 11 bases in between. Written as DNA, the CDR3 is TGTGCCAGCAGCCCGGGGGTTTACGGCTACACCTTC. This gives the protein CASSPGVYGYTF.

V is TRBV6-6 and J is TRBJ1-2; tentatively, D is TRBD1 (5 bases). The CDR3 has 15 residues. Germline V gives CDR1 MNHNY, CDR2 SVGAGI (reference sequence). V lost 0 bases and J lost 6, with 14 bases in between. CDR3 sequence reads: CASSYSTGARHGYTF. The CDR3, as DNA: TGTGCCAGCAGTTACTCGACCGGGGCCCGCCATGGCTACACCTTC.

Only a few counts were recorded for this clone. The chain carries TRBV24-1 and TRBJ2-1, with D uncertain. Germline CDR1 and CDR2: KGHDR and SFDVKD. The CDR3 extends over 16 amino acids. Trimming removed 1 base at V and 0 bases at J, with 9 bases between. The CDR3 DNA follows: TGTGCCACCAGTGATTTTAAGGTTAGCTCCTACAATGAGCAGTTCTTC. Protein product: CATSDFKVSSYNEQFF.

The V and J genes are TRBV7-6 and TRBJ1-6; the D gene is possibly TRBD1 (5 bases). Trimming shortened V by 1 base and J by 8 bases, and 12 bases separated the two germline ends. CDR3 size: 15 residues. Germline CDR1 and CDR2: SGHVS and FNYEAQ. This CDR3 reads CASSLVGGGDSPLHF. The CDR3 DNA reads TGTGCCAGCAGCTTAGTTGGAGGAGGGGATTCACCCCTCCACTTT.

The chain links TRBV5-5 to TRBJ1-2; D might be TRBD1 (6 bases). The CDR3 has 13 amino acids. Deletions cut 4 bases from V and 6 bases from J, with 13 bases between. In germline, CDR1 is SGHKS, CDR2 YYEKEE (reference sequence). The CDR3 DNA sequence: TGTGCCAGCAGCCGCCGACAGGTGGATGGCTACACCTTC. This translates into CASSRRQVDGYTF. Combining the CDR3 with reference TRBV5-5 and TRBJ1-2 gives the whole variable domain DAGVTQSPTHLIKTRGQQVTLRCSPISGHKSVSWYQQVLGQGPQFIFQYYEKEERGRGNFPDRFSARQFPNYSSELNVNALLLGDSALYLCASSRRQVDGYTFGSGTRLTVV.

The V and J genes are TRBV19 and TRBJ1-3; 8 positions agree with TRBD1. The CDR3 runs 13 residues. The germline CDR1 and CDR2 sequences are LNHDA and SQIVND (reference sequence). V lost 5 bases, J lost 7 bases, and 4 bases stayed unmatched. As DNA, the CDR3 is TGTGCCAGTAGTGGGACAGGTTTGAACACCATATATTTT. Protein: CASSGTGLNTIYF. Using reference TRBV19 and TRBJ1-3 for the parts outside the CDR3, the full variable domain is DGGITQSPKYLFRKEGQNVTLSCEQNLNHDAMYWYRQDPGQGLRLIYYSQIVNDFQKGDIAEGYSVSREKKESFPLTVTSAQKNPTAFYLCASSGTGLNTIYFGEGSWLTVV.

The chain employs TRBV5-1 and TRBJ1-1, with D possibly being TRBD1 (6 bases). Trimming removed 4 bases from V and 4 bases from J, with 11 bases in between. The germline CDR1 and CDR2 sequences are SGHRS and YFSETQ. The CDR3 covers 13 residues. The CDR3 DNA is TGCGCCAGCAGCCCACAGGGAGCCACTGAAGCTTTCTTT. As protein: CASSPQGATEAFF.

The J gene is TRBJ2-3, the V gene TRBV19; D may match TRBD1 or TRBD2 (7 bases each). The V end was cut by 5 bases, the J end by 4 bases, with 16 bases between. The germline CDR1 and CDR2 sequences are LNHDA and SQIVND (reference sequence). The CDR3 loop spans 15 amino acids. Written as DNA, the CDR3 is TGTGCCAGTAGTCTACGACAGGGAGGGTCAGATACGCAGTATTTT. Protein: CASSLRQGGSDTQYF.

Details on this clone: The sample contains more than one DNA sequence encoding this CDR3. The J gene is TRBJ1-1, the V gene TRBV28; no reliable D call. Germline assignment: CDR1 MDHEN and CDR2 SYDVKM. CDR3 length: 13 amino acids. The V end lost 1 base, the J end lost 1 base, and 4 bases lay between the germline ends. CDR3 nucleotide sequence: TGTGCCAGCAGTTTATTGGGGAACACTGAAGCTTTCTTT. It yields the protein CASSLLGNTEAFF. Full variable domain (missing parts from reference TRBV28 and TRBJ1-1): DVKVTQSSRYLVKRTGEKVFLECVQDMDHENMFWYRQDPGLGLRLIYFSYDVKMKEKGDIPEGYSVSREKKERFSLILESASTNQTSMYLCASSLLGNTEAFFGQGTRLTVV.

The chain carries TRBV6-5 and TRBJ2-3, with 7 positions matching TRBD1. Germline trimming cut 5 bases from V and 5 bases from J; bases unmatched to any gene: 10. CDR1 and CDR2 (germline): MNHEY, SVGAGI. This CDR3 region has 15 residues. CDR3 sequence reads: CASSKPGQIRDTQYF. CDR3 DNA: TGTGCCAGCAGTAAACCGGGACAGATTAGAGATACGCAGTATTTT.

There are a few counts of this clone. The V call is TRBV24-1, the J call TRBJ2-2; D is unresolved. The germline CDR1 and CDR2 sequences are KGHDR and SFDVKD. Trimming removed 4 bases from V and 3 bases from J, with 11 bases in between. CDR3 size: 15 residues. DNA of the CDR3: TGTGCCACCAGTGACGTAAGACTGTACACCGGGGAGCTGTTTTTT. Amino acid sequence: CATSDVRLYTGELFF.

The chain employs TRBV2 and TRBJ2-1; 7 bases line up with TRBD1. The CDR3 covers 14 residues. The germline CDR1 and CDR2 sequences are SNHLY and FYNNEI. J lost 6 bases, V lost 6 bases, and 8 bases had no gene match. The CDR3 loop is CASSNRGLGNEQFF. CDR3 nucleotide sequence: TGTGCCAGCAGCAACAGGGGATTAGGCAATGAGCAGTTCTTC.

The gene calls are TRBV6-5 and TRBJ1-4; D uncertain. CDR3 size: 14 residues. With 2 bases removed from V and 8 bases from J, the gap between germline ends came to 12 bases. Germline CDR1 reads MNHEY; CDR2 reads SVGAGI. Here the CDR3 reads CASSYDIFGEKLFF. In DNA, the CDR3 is TGTGCCAGCAGTTACGATATATTCGGGGAAAAACTGTTTTTT.

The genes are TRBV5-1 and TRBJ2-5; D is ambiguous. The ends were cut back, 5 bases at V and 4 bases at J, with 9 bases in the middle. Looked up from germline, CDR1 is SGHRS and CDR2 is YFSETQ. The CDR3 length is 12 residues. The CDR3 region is CASRDGGETQYF. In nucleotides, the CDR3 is TGCGCCAGCAGGGACGGCGGAGAGACCCAGTACTTC.

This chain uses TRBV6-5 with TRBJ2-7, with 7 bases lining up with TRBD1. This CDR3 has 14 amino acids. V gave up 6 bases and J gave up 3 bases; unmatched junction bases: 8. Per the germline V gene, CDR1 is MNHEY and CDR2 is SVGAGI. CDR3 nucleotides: TGTGCCAGCAGGTTGGGACAGACTATCTACGAGCAGTACTTC. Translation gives CASRLGQTIYEQYF.